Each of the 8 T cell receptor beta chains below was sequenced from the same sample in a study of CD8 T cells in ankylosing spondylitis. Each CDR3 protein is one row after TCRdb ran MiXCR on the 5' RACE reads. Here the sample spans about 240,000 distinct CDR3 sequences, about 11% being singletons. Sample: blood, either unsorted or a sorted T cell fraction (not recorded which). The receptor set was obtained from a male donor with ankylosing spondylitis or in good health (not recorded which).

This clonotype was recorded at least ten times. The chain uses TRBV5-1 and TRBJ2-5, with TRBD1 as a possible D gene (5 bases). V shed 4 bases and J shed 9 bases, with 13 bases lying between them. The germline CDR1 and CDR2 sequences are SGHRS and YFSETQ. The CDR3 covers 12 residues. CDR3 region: CASSDQGVAQYF. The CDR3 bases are TGCGCCAGCAGCGACCAAGGGGTTGCCCAGTACTTC.

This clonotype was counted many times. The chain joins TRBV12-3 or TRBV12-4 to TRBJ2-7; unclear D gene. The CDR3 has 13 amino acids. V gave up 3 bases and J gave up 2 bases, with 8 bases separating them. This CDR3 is CASSFALTYEQYF. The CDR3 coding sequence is TGTGCCAGCAGTTTTGCGCTTACCTACGAGCAGTACTTC.

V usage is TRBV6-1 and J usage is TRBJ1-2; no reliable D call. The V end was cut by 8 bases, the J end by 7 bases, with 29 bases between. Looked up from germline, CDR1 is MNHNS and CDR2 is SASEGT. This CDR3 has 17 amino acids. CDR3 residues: CASSLWQVVAGVSGYTF. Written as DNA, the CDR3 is TGTGCCAGCTCCCTGTGGCAAGTGGTCGCTGGAGTGTCTGGCTACACCTTC.

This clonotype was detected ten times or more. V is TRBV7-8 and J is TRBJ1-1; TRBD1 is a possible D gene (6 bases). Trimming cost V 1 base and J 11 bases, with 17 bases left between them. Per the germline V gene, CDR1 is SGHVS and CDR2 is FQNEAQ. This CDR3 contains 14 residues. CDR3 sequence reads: CASSLEGDPETAFF. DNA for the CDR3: TGTGCCAGCAGCTTAGAGGGGGACCCGGAGACGGCTTTCTTT.

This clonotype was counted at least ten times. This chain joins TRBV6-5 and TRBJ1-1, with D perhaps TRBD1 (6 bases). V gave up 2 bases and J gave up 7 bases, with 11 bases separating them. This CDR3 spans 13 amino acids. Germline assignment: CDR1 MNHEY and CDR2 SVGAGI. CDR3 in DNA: TGTGCCAGCAGTTACAAGGGGGGGGTTGAAGCTTTCTTT. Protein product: CASSYKGGVEAFF.

The CDR3: CASRILGRTDTQYF. The DNA of the CDR3 is TGTGCCAGCAGGATACTTGGAAGGACAGATACGCAGTATTTT. The chain carries TRBV7-8 and TRBJ2-3, with unresolved D. The CDR3 spans 14 residues. CDR1 and CDR2 from the germline V gene are SGHVS and FQNEAQ. Between the trimmed V and J ends, which lost 6 bases and 3 bases, there was a span of 13 bases.

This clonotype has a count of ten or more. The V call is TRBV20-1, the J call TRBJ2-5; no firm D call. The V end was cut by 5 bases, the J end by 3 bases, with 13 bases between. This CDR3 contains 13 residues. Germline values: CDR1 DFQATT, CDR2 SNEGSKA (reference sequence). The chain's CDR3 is CSAETRFEETQYF. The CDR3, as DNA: TGCAGTGCTGAAACAAGATTCGAAGAGACCCAGTACTTC.

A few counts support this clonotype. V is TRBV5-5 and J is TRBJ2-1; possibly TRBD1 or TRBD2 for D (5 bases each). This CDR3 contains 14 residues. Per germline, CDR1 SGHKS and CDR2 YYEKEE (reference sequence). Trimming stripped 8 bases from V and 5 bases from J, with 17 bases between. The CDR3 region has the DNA TGTGCCAGTGGGACGCGACGGACGAACAATGAGCAGTTCTTC. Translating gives CASGTRRTNNEQFF.